The clone carrying this T cell receptor (beta chain) has just a few counts. Antigen specificity is unknown. This entry comes from a study of cytomegalovirus exposure and HLA in healthy donors. Overall study results and limits: By HLA locus, TCR association rates varied in a later analysis, with DRB1 showing the most and HLA-C the fewest. Within an earlier analysis, most TCR beta V segments proved productive either about 90% or about 30% of the time. Presence/absence analyses assumed roughly uniform sequencing depth across donors.

Amplification used 60 Vbeta primers and 13 Jbeta primers. TCRdb keeps only in-frame clones here, not all; method: immunoSEQ multiplex PCR. The sample carries 120,000 to 150,000 clones, roughly 72% recorded once. The CDR3 is 13 amino acids. V lost 0 bases and J lost 4, with 6 bases in between. CDR1 PRHDT and CDR2 FYEKMQ come from the germline V gene (reference sequence). Source material: PBMCs. This chain links TRBV13 with TRBJ1-1; D might be TRBD1 (5 bases). The origin of this receptor is a man aged 35-49 years in good health and CMV-seronegative. The CDR3 DNA sequence: TGTGCCAGCAGCTTAGGGCAGGGCACTGAAGCTTTCTTT. It is translated as CASSLGQGTEAFF.